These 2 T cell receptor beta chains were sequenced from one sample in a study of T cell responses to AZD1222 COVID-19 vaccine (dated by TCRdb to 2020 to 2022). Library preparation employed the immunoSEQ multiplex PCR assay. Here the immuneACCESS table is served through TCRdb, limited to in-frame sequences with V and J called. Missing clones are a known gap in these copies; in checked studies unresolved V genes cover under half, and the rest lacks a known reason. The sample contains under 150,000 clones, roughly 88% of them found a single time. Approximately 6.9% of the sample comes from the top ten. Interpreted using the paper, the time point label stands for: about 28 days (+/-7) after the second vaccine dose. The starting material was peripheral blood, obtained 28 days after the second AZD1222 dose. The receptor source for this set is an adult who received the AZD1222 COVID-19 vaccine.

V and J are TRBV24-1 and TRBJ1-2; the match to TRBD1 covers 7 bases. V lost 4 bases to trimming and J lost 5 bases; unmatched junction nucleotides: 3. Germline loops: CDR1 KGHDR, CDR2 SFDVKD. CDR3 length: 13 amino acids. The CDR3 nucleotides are TGTGCCACCAGTGACAACAGGGGTTATGGCTACACCTTC. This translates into CATSDNRGYGYTF.

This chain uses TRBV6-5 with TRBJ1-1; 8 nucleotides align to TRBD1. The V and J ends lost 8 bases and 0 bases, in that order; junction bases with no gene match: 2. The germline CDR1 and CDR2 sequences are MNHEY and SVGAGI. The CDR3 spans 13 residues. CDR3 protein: CASGGQVNTEAFF. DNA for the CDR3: TGTGCCAGCGGGGGACAGGTGAACACTGAAGCTTTCTTT.